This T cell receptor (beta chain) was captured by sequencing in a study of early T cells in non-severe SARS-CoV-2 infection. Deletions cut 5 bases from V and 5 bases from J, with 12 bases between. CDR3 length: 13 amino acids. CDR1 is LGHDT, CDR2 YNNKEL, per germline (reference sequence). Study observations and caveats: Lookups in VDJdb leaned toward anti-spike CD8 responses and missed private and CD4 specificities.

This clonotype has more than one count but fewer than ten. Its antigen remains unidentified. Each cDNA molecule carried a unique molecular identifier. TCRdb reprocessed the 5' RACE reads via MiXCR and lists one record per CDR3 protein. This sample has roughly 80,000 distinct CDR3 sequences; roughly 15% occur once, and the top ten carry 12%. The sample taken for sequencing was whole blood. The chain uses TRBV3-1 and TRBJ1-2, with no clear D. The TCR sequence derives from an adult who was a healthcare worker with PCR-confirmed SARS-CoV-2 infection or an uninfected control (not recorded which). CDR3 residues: CASSRGRGYGYTF. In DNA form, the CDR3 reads TGTGCCAGCAGCAGAGGGCGGGGTTATGGCTACACCTTC.